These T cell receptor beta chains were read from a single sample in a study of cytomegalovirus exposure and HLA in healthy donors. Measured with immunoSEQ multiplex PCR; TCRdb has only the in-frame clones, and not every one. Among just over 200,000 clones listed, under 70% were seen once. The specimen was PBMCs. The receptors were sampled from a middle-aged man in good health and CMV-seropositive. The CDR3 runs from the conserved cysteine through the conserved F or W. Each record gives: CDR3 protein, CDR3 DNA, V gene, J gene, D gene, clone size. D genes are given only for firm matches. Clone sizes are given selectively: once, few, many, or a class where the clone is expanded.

CDR3: CASSPTLEPDTQYF
DNA: TGTGCCAGCTCACCAACCTTAGAACCAGATACGCAGTATTTT
V: TRBV18
J: TRBJ2-3
D: .
size: .

CDR3: CASSQNPQAPTEAFF
DNA: TGCGCCAGCAGCCAAAACCCACAGGCCCCTACTGAAGCTTTCTTT
V: TRBV4-1
J: TRBJ1-1
D: .
size: .

CDR3: CASSQKDTPSGGYEQYF
DNA: TGCGCCAGCAGCCAAAAAGACACCCCTAGCGGGGGGTACGAGCAGTACTTC
V: TRBV4-1
J: TRBJ2-7
D: TRBD2
size: .

CDR3: CASSPPPGSPFEAFF
DNA: TGTGCCAGCAGTCCTCCTCCCGGGAGCCCGTTTGAAGCTTTCTTT
V: TRBV6-5
J: TRBJ1-1
D: .
size: few

CDR3: CASSFVTTFGGPTDTQYF
DNA: TGCGCCAGCAGCTTCGTTACAACCTTCGGGGGTCCGACAGATACGCAGTATTTT
V: TRBV4-1
J: TRBJ2-3
D: .
size: few

CDR3: CSAGLGASTDTQYF
DNA: TGTAGTGCCGGCCTGGGGGCAAGCACAGATACGCAGTATTTT
V: TRBV10-3
J: TRBJ2-3
D: .
size: .

CDR3: CASRNRDPYNSPLHF
DNA: TGTGCCAGCAGAAACAGGGACCCCTATAATTCACCCCTCCACTTT
V: TRBV6-4
J: TRBJ1-6
D: .
size: .

CDR3: CASSIYRAQDNEQFF
DNA: TGTGCCAGTAGTATATACAGGGCTCAGGACAATGAGCAGTTCTTC
V: TRBV19
J: TRBJ2-1
D: .
size: .

CDR3: CASSSSPTSGSTGTDTQYF
DNA: TGCGCCAGCAGCTCCTCACCGACTAGCGGGTCTACGGGGACAGATACGCAGTATTTT
V: TRBV5-1
J: TRBJ2-3
D: TRBD2
size: .

CDR3: CATSRALETQYF
DNA: TGTGCCACCAGCAGAGCCTTAGAGACCCAGTACTTC
V: TRBV15
J: TRBJ2-5
D: .
size: .

CDR3: CASSQEGRDLSYNEQFF
DNA: TGCGCCAGCAGCCAAGAGGGGCGGGACCTCTCCTACAATGAGCAGTTCTTC
V: TRBV4-1
J: TRBJ2-1
D: .
size: once

CDR3: CASSHGIDRGSYGYTF
DNA: TGTGCCAGCAGCCACGGGATCGACAGGGGTTCATATGGCTACACCTTC
V: TRBV5-5
J: TRBJ1-2
D: TRBD1
size: .

CDR3: CASSSPYTGGASPLAKNIQYF
DNA: TGTGCCAGCAGCTCCCCGTACACAGGGGGCGCGTCCCCCTTAGCCAAAAACATTCAGTACTTC
V: TRBV7-8
J: TRBJ2-4
D: TRBD1
size: .

CDR3: CASRRQGNTEAFF
DNA: TGTGCCAGCAGGAGACAGGGGAACACTGAAGCTTTCTTT
V: TRBV5-8
J: TRBJ1-1
D: TRBD1
size: .

CDR3: CASSLTGPTEAFF
DNA: TGTGCCAGCAGCTTGACAGGGCCCACTGAAGCTTTCTTT
V: TRBV6-1
J: TRBJ1-1
D: TRBD1
size: .

CDR3: CASSSRNTIYF
DNA: TGTGCCAGCAGTTCCCGGAACACCATATATTTT
V: TRBV28
J: TRBJ1-3
D: .
size: .

CDR3: CASSPPTSGGAPHTDTQYF
DNA: TGTGCCAGCTCACCACCAACAAGCGGGGGGGCCCCACACACAGATACGCAGTATTTT
V: TRBV18
J: TRBJ2-3
D: TRBD2
size: .

CDR3: CASSLAVGASTGELFF
DNA: TGCGCCAGCAGCTTGGCTGTAGGGGCTTCAACCGGGGAGCTGTTTTTT
V: TRBV5-1
J: TRBJ2-2
D: .
size: .

CDR3: CASSYSNSQDYGNTF
DNA: TGTGCCAGCAGTTACTCTAATAGTCAGGACTATGGCAACACCTTC
V: TRBV6-6
J: TRBJ1-2
D: .
size: .

CDR3: CASSYSTGAEQFF
DNA: TGTGCCAGCAGTTACTCGACAGGGGCCGAGCAGTTCTTC
V: TRBV6-6
J: TRBJ2-1
D: TRBD1
size: .

CDR3: CASEEQVNTEAFF
DNA: TGTGCCAGCGAGGAACAGGTGAACACTGAAGCTTTCTTT
V: TRBV7-9
J: TRBJ1-1
D: .
size: .

CDR3: CASSKWLDSYNSPLHF
DNA: TGTGCCAGTAGTAAGTGGCTAGACTCCTATAATTCACCCCTCCACTTT
V: TRBV19
J: TRBJ1-6
D: .
size: .

CDR3: CASRPGQLAEKLFF
DNA: TGCGCCAGCAGGCCGGGTCAACTGGCTGAAAAACTGTTTTTT
V: TRBV4-3
J: TRBJ1-4
D: .
size: .

CDR3: CASSPQMRNQETQYF
DNA: TGTGCCAGCTCACCACAGATGAGGAACCAAGAGACCCAGTACTTC
V: TRBV18
J: TRBJ2-5
D: .
size: .

CDR3: CASSFRARTDTQYF
DNA: TGTGCCAGCAGTTTCAGGGCGAGGACAGATACGCAGTATTTT
V: TRBV27
J: TRBJ2-3
D: .
size: .

CDR3: CASSQNRGAYEQYF
DNA: TGCGCCAGCAGCCAGAACAGGGGAGCCTACGAGCAGTACTTC
V: TRBV4-1
J: TRBJ2-7
D: TRBD1
size: .

CDR3: CASSQDFRGNTEAFF
DNA: TGCGCCAGCAGCCAAGATTTCCGGGGGAACACTGAAGCTTTCTTT
V: TRBV4-1
J: TRBJ1-1
D: .
size: .

CDR3: CASSLERGSTDTQYF
DNA: TGTGCCAGCAGTTTAGAGCGGGGTAGCACAGATACGCAGTATTTT
V: TRBV7-8
J: TRBJ2-3
D: TRBD2
size: .

CDR3: CASSPIGGGYTF
DNA: TGTGCCAGCTCACCAATCGGCGGGGGCTACACCTTC
V: TRBV18
J: TRBJ1-2
D: .
size: .